The T cell receptor beta chain described here comes from a study of T cell responses to AZD1222 COVID-19 vaccine (dated by TCRdb to about 2021). Regarding the study in general: Because spike-specific TCR depth and breadth did not differ between the two schedules, AZD1222 recipients who got a second dose at roughly 4 weeks were pooled with those who got a second dose at roughly 12 weeks. Trial participants were enrolled into age subgroups of 18-55, 56-69 and 70-plus years, which contained 148, 28 and 57 TCR-sequenced participants, respectively. A total of 230 or so trial participants underwent TCR sequencing, of whom 207 received two doses of AZD1222 and 26 received two doses of the MenACWY control vaccine.

The CDR3 starts with the cysteine, ends with the phenylalanine, and has 14 residues. Left in the record is the CDR3 DNA by itself, 42 bases read in frame from the first base. The germline ends are 11 bases apart after V is trimmed by 5 bases and J by 0 bases. CDR1 and CDR2, looked up from the germline V gene, are SGHVS and FNYEAQ. Broader findings and caveats from the paper: Spike-specific TCR breadth and depth rose significantly after two AZD1222 doses compared with day 0 and with MenACWY recipients. Because no day 14 peak-response samples were available, repertoires were characterized only after the peak T cell response. Conclusions about previously exposed vaccinees are limited, since just six AZD1222 recipients were seropositive for SARS-CoV-2 at baseline. Reportedly, close to half of the unique spike-specific TCRs recognized epitopes lying outside the regions that are mutated in the B.1.351 and B.1.1.7 variants. In the small 56-69-year group, the increase in depth fell short of significance, most likely because of low power. Most participants were white British and females outnumbered males, and the authors suggested that clonal diversity may have been underestimated. The vaccine-associated CD4 TCRs covered the entire spike protein, and the dominant responses fell in regions 160-218 and 743-854.

Concerning this clone itself: Its target antigen remains unknown. No base qualities exist here, and no much larger clone lies one base off it.

The CDR3 regions of human TCRbeta chains were analyzed by immunosequencing. For the original study's pipeline: Repertoire TCRs were matched against a reference library of SARS-CoV-2-specific TCRs generated with the MIRA antigen-specificity platform. Breadth was defined as the fraction of unique TCRs that were SARS-CoV-2-associated. Depth was defined as the fraction of total T cells that were SARS-CoV-2-associated. Using the MIRA data, each spike-specific TCR was assigned both to the spike region to which the TCR was reactive and to a CD4 or CD8 class. Log10-transformed breadth and depth values were compared by one-way ANOVA with Sidak's multiple comparisons tests. Not all clones reach the TCRdb copy of this immuneACCESS table, which keeps in-frame sequences only. Checked studies attribute under half of the gap to unresolved V genes and leave the rest unexplained. V and J calls and clone size are given by that table; D and trimming were obtained from the DNA. The sample profile shows fewer than 35,000 clones; approximately 90% of them were found once. The ten largest clonotypes hold under 60% of the sample.

The label giving this sample's time point can be read as: baseline before first vaccination. Vaccinee samples were obtained from the UK trials COV001 and COV002, which included a single-blind randomized controlled phase 2/3 trial of AZD1222 (ChAdOx1 nCoV-19) in healthy adults. Trial participant PBMC samples were collected at day 0 and day 28 after the second dose for TCRbeta chain sequencing. The rearrangement joined TRBV7-6 to TRBJ2-7, with no D gene named confidently. The receptor comes from an adult in good health. This material consisted of peripheral blood, taken on day 0 of AZD1222 vaccination. The DNA sequence is given as TGTGCCAGCAGCCTCGATTGGAGCTCCTACGAGCAGTACTTC. This yields the protein CASSLDWSSYEQYF.